This is a list of T cell receptor beta chains from one sample in a study of CXCR3-negative and CXCR3-positive naive CD8 T cells. No DNA is given; TCRdb re-called the 5' RACE reads and lists each CDR3 protein once. This sample's table has 45,000 to 65,000 distinct CDR3 sequences. The source material was memory CD8+ T cells from blood. These receptors were obtained from a human donor in good health. Some clones in this sample may be carry-over from other donors' samples. CDR3s include the opening cysteine and the closing phenylalanine or tryptophan. Fields, in order: J gene, V gene, CDR3 protein.

J gene: TRBJ2-7; V gene: TRBV4-3; CDR3 protein: CASSQDDEVYEQYF
J gene: TRBJ2-1; V gene: TRBV10-3; CDR3 protein: CAISGGGQGEQFF
J gene: TRBJ2-5; V gene: TRBV5-6; CDR3 protein: CASTSGETQYF
J gene: TRBJ2-6; V gene: TRBV11-1; CDR3 protein: CASRGGNSGANVLTF
J gene: TRBJ2-3; V gene: TRBV29-1; CDR3 protein: CSADTGYSTDTQYF
J gene: TRBJ2-7; V gene: TRBV7-9; CDR3 protein: CASSARDRVYEQYF
J gene: TRBJ2-1; V gene: TRBV29-1; CDR3 protein: CSVVGTGSNEQFF
J gene: TRBJ2-1; V gene: TRBV7-2; CDR3 protein: CASSSGLTGRYEQFF
J gene: TRBJ2-7; V gene: TRBV29-1; CDR3 protein: CSVRSGQGTYEQYF
J gene: TRBJ2-7; V gene: TRBV5-1; CDR3 protein: CASRPWEAAGYEQYF